This is a list of T cell receptor beta chains from one sample in a study of blood T cell repertoires in COVID-19. TCRdb keeps only in-frame clones here, not all; method: immunoSEQ multiplex PCR. Here the sample spans roughly 230,000 clones, about 82% being singletons. Sequenced: peripheral blood. The receptors were gathered from a woman in her sixties with active or convalescent COVID-19. Both conserved end residues are part of each CDR3. The D gene is left open where the match is weak. Rows give clone size only sometimes, using once, few, many, or a class for an expanded clone.

TGTGCCAGCAGCCAAGCGGGGAACACTGAAGCTTTCTTT,CASSQAGNTEAFF,TRBJ1-1,NA,TRBV3-1/TRBV3-2,NA
TGTGCCAGCAGGGCCCTAGCGTCTAGCTCCTACAATGAGCAGTTCTTC,CASRALASSSYNEQFF,TRBJ2-1,NA,TRBV2,once
TGTGCCAGCAGTTCCATTTGGGATAGCGGGGGGGCCCCATACAATGAGCAGTTCTTC,CASSSIWDSGGAPYNEQFF,TRBJ2-1,TRBD2,TRBV28,NA
TGTGCCAGCTCACCTCGGCGGGGGGGCACAGATACGCAGTATTTT,CASSPRRGGTDTQYF,TRBJ2-3,TRBD2,TRBV6-4,NA
TGTGCCAGCAGCGTCGGGACAGGCTACACCGGGGAGCTGTTTTTT,CASSVGTGYTGELFF,TRBJ2-2,TRBD1,TRBV6-5,NA
TGTGCCAGCAGTTCCGGGTCTACGCAGTATTTT,CASSSGSTQYF,TRBJ2-3,NA,TRBV2,few
TGTGCCAGCAGCTTTGGGCAGGGGGGAAACCAAGAGACCCAGTACTTC,CASSFGQGGNQETQYF,TRBJ2-5,NA,TRBV11-3,NA
TGTGCCAGCAGCCGGACAGGGGCGTCTGAAGCTTTCTTT,CASSRTGASEAFF,TRBJ1-1,TRBD1,TRBV3-1/TRBV3-2,NA
TGTGCCAGCAGCGTAGGAGCTAGCGTGAACACCGGGGAGCTGTTTTTT,CASSVGASVNTGELFF,TRBJ2-2,NA,TRBV9,NA
TGTGCCAGCAGTATCAGGGGGGAGACCCAGTACTTC,CASSIRGETQYF,TRBJ2-5,TRBD1,TRBV2,NA
TGCGCCAGCAGCCAAGTGGGGACGACAGGAACCTACACCTTC,CASSQVGTTGTYTF,TRBJ1-2,NA,TRBV4-1,NA
TGTGCCAGCAGCCAAGATAGCAGGACATGGGAGACCCAGTACTTC,CASSQDSRTWETQYF,TRBJ2-5,NA,TRBV14,NA
TGTGCCAGCAGCTTTAGCAGCGGGAGGGCCCCCAATGAGCAGTTCTTC,CASSFSSGRAPNEQFF,TRBJ2-1,TRBD2,TRBV7-3,NA
TGTGCCAGCAGACGGGCGGGGAATTCACCCCTCCACTTT,CASRRAGNSPLHF,TRBJ1-6,NA,TRBV5-5,once
TGTGCCAGTAGACCCCCGACAGGGTACGGGGAGCTGTTTTTT,CASRPPTGYGELFF,TRBJ2-2,TRBD1,TRBV19,NA
TGTGCCAGCAGCCAAGAGGTCAAGCGGGATCTCTACGAGCAGTACTTC,CASSQEVKRDLYEQYF,TRBJ2-7,TRBD2,TRBV14,NA
TGCGCCTCGGCCCACTTGACTAGCGGGGCTGGAAATGAGCAGTTCTTC,CASAHLTSGAGNEQFF,TRBJ2-1,TRBD2,TRBV4-1,NA
TGTGCCACCAGTGATTTCGCCAGGGGGGTATGGGGCTACACCTTC,CATSDFARGVWGYTF,TRBJ1-2,TRBD1,TRBV24-1,NA
TGCGCCAGCAGTGAAATAGGGAGCTACGAGCAGTACTTC,CASSEIGSYEQYF,TRBJ2-7,NA,TRBV10-2,NA
TGTGCCAGCAGTGACAGACAGAGCTATGGAGGCTACACCTTC,CASSDRQSYGGYTF,TRBJ1-2,NA,TRBV6-1,NA
TGTGCCTGGAGTGTACCCAATTACAGGGGGAGCGCGGCTTTCTTT,CAWSVPNYRGSAAFF,TRBJ1-1,TRBD1,TRBV30,NA
TGTGCCATCGCCCGACTAGCAGCCTCCTACGAGCAGTACTTC,CAIARLAASYEQYF,TRBJ2-7,TRBD2,TRBV10-3,NA
TGTGCCAGCAGTGAAAGAGCAGGGGAAAATTCACCCCTCCACTTT,CASSERAGENSPLHF,TRBJ1-6,NA,TRBV2,NA
TGTGCCAGCAGAAAAAGGGGACAGCTCAGCTCCTACAATGAGCAGTTCTTC,CASRKRGQLSSYNEQFF,TRBJ2-1,TRBD1,TRBV28,NA
TGCGCCAGCAGCCAAGATGGGCTAGCGGGGGGCTACTTTAGCACAGATACGCAGTATTTT,CASSQDGLAGGYFSTDTQYF,TRBJ2-3,TRBD2,TRBV4-1,NA
TGTGCCAGCAGCCCCGGACTAGCGGGAGTGAGAGAGCAGTTCTTC,CASSPGLAGVREQFF,TRBJ2-1,TRBD2,TRBV14,NA
TGTGCCATCAGTGGTCTAGGGACAGGGGATTCACCCCTCCACTTT,CAISGLGTGDSPLHF,TRBJ1-6,TRBD1,TRBV10-3,NA